The 13 T cell receptor beta chains reported below all come from one sample, sequenced in a study of OX40 agonist ivuxolimab in advanced cancers. Data came from immunoSEQ multiplex PCR; TCRdb stores just in-frame clones and leaves some out. Seen here are 15,000 to 20,000 clones, around 80% observed once, and the top ten hold 25% to 35%. The sample in question was CD4+ or CD8+ T cells sorted from blood, obtained in a trial of the OX40 agonist ivuxolimab. These receptors all stem from an adult with an advanced solid tumor such as melanoma, head and neck, liver or kidney cancer.

This clone has more than one count but fewer than ten. The rearrangement links TRBV9 to TRBJ1-2; no firm D call. The V and J ends lost 2 bases and 2 bases respectively, with 7 bases between them. The length of the CDR3 is 13 residues. Germline lookup yields CDR1 SGDLS and CDR2 YYNGEE. The CDR3 spells CASSVTENYGYTF. As DNA, the CDR3 is TGTGCCAGCAGCGTTACAGAGAACTATGGCTACACCTTC.

This clone was recorded only once. This rearrangement joins TRBV6-5 to TRBJ1-4, with D perhaps TRBD1 (5 bases). The CDR3 sequence is 15 residues long. The germline V gene has CDR1 MNHEY and CDR2 SVGAGI. V lost 3 bases and J 6 bases, leaving 14 bases between the germline ends. CDR3 in amino acids: CASSYNGGVDEKLFF. In DNA, the CDR3 is TGTGCCAGCAGTTATAATGGGGGTGTGGATGAAAAACTGTTTTTT.

The genes are TRBV9 and TRBJ2-7; D remains ambiguous. The CDR3 spans 13 residues. Per germline, CDR1 SGDLS and CDR2 YYNGEE. The V end lost 4 bases, the J end lost 3 bases, and 11 bases lay between the germline ends. DNA for the CDR3: TGTGCCAGCAGCAAGGGCCCAAACTACGAGCAGTACTTC. Translating gives CASSKGPNYEQYF.

In this sample, this clone turned up once. The chain recombines TRBV6-6 with TRBJ2-7; D could derive from TRBD1 or TRBD2 (5 bases each). Germline V gives CDR1 MNHNY, CDR2 SVGAGI (reference sequence). This CDR3 is built from 16 residues. V lost 2 bases and J 2 bases, leaving 16 bases between the germline ends. In DNA, the CDR3 is TGTGCCAGCAGTTACCCCCCTGCTGGGGACCCCTACGAGCAGTACTTC. Amino acid sequence: CASSYPPAGDPYEQYF.

CDR3 sequence reads: CASSFSPDEPQETQYF. CDR3 sequence (DNA): TGTGCCAGCAGTTTTTCCCCGGACGAGCCCCAAGAGACCCAGTACTTC. The genes are TRBV6-5 and TRBJ2-5; no firm D call. Germline lookup yields CDR1 MNHEY and CDR2 SVGAGI. The CDR3 covers 16 residues. V was cut by 4 bases and J by 1 base, with 16 bases left in between.

The J gene is TRBJ1-2, the V gene TRBV13; D gene uncertain. The germline V gene encodes CDR1 PRHDT and CDR2 FYEKMQ (reference sequence). This CDR3 comprises 17 residues. V lost 1 base, J lost 8 bases, and 23 bases lay in between. The chain's CDR3 is CASSLVMTLGLGSGYTF. In DNA, the CDR3 is TGTGCCAGCAGCTTAGTAATGACCCTAGGGTTGGGGAGCGGCTACACCTTC.

The chain uses TRBV10-2 and TRBJ2-1; 7 bases line up with TRBD2. The J segment lost 10 bases and the V segment lost 6 bases, leaving 9 bases of the junction unmatched. CDR1 and CDR2 (germline): WSHSY, SAAADI. The CDR3 covers 13 residues. The CDR3 protein is CASREAGYREQFF. CDR3 sequence (DNA): TGCGCCAGCAGGGAAGCGGGATATCGCGAGCAGTTCTTC.

The chain couples TRBV13 to TRBJ2-5, with TRBD2 matching over 15 bases. V dropped 5 bases and J dropped 5; count of bases not matched to a gene: 9. Germline V gene sequence: CDR1 PRHDT, CDR2 FYEKMQ (reference sequence). This CDR3 is 17 amino acids long. CDR3 nucleotides: TGTGCCAGCAGCCCCAGGACTAGCGGGGGGGCCTTGGAGACCCAGTACTTC. Protein product: CASSPRTSGGALETQYF.

In nucleotides, the CDR3 is TGTGCCAGCAGCCCGCAATACGAGCAGTACTTC. This codes for CASSPQYEQYF. The V call is TRBV13, the J call TRBJ2-7; D unresolved. This CDR3 comprises 11 residues. The V end lost 5 bases, the J end lost 4 bases, and 6 bases lay between the germline ends. The germline V gene encodes CDR1 PRHDT and CDR2 FYEKMQ (reference sequence).

V gene TRBV6-5 combines with J gene TRBJ1-2; possible D gene TRBD1, 5 bases. V was clipped by 0 bases and J by 0 bases, with 11 bases between them. CDR1 and CDR2 (germline): MNHEY, SVGAGI. The CDR3 is 16 amino acids. The CDR3 region is CASSYSAGEANYGYTF. As DNA, the CDR3 is TGTGCCAGCAGTTACTCAGCGGGGGAAGCTAACTATGGCTACACCTTC.

The J gene is TRBJ2-7, the V gene TRBV7-9; TRBD2 matches at 14 bases. V trimming: 3 bases; J trimming: 3 bases; junction bases outside the gene matches: 4. CDR1 is SEHNR and CDR2 is FQNEAQ in the germline V gene (reference sequence). CDR3 size: 16 residues. The CDR3 coding sequence is TGTGCCAGCAGCTTGGCCGGGACTAGCGGGAGCTACGAGCAGTACTTC. Translating it yields CASSLAGTSGSYEQYF.

CDR3 residues: CASSIWLAGLGSTDTQYF. In DNA form, the CDR3 reads TGTGCCAGTAGTATTTGGCTAGCGGGGCTCGGGAGCACAGATACGCAGTATTTT. This rearrangement joins TRBV19 to TRBJ2-3; TRBD2 agrees at 9 bases. Germline trimming cut 3 bases from V and 0 bases from J; bases unmatched to any gene: 10. Germline CDR1 LNHDA, CDR2 SQIVND (reference sequence). The CDR3 runs to 18 residues.

This rearrangement joins TRBV18 to TRBJ2-7; 10 bases are a match to TRBD1. CDR3 length: 15 residues. V gave up 6 bases and J gave up 3 bases; unmatched junction bases: 8. CDR1 is KGHSH, CDR2 LQKENI, per germline. Written as DNA, the CDR3 is TGTGCCAGCTCCCCCGACAGGGGGCCTTTCTACGAGCAGTACTTC. Translated, it gives CASSPDRGPFYEQYF.